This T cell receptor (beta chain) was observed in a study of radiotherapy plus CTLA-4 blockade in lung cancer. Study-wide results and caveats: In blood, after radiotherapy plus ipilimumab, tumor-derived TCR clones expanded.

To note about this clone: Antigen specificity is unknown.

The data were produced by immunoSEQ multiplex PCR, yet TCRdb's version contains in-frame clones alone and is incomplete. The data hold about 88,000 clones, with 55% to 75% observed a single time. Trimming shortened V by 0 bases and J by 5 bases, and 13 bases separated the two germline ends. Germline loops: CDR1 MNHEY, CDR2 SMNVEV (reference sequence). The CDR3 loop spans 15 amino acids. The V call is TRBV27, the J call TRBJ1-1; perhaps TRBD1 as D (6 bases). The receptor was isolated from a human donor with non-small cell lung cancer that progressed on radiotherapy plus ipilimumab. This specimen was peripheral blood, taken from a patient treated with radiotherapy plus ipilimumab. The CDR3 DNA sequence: TGTGCCAGCAGTTTATCGGTCAGGGGAGGGACTGAAGCTTTCTTT. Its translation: CASSLSVRGGTEAFF.